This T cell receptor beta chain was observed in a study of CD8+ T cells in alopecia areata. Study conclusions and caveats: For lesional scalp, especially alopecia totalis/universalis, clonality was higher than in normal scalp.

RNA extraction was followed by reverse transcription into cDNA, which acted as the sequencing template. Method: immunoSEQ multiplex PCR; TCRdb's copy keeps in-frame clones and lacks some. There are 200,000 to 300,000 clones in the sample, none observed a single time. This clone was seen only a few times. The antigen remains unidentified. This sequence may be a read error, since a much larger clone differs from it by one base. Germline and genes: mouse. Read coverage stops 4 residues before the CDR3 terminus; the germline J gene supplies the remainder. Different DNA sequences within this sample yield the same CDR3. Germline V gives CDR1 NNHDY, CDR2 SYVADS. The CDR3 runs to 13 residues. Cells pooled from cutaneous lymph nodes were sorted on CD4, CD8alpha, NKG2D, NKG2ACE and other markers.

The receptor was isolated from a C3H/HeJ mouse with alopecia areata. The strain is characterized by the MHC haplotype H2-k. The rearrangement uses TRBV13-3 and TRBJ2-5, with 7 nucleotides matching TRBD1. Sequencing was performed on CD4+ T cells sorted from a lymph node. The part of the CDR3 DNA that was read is TGTGCCAGCAGTGGGACAGGAAAAGAC. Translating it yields CASSGTGKD. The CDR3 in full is CASSGTGKDTQYF.